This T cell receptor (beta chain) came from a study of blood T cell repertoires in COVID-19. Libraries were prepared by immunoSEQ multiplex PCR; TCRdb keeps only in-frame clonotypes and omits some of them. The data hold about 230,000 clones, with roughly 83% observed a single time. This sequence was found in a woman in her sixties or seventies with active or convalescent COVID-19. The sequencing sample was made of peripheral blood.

The chain's CDR3 is CASSLGGFVGNEQFF. CDR3 in DNA: TGTGCCAGCAGCTTAGGGGGCTTCGTTGGCAATGAGCAGTTCTTC. The J gene is TRBJ2-1, the V gene TRBV11-2, with D possibly TRBD1 on 5 matching bases. The V end lost 1 base, the J end lost 6 bases, and 13 bases lay between the germline ends. The CDR3 sequence is 15 residues long. Germline V gives CDR1 SGHAT, CDR2 FQNNGV.